This TCR beta chain was observed in a study of OX40 agonist ivuxolimab in advanced cancers. CDR3 size: 15 residues. V shed 2 bases and J shed 5 bases, with 16 bases lying between them. CDR1 and CDR2 from the germline V gene are SGHDT and YYEEEE. TCRdb's copy holds only in-frame clones and misses some; the assay was immunoSEQ multiplex PCR. Found here are 65,000 to 70,000 clones, about nine tenths of them singletons; the top ten hold approximately 0.37%. The source of this sequence is an adult with an advanced solid tumor such as melanoma, head and neck, liver or kidney cancer. V usage is TRBV5-6 and J usage is TRBJ2-5, with TRBD1 as a possible D gene (6 bases). This specimen was CD4+ or CD8+ T cells sorted from blood, taken in a trial of the OX40 agonist ivuxolimab. DNA of the CDR3: TGTGCCAGCAGCTTCTGGGGGCCGGGTTCGGAGACCCAGTACTTC. Its protein product is CASSFWGPGSETQYF. Based on the CDR3 plus reference TRBV5-6 and TRBJ2-5, the full variable domain is DAGVTQSPTHLIKTRGQQVTLRCSPKSGHDTVSWYQQALGQGPQFIFQYYEEEERQRGNFPDRFSGHQFPNYSSELNVNALLLGDSALYLCASSFWGPGSETQYFGPGTRLLVL.